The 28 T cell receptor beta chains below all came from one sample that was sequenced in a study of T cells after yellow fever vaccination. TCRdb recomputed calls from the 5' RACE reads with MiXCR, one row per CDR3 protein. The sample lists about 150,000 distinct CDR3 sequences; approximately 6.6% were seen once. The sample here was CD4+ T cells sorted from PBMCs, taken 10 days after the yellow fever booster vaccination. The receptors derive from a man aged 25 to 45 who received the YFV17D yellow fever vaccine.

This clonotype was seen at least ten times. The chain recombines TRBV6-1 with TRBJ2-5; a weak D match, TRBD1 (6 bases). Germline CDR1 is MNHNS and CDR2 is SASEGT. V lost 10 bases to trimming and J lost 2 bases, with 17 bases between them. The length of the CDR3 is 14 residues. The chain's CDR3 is CATSDSLDQETQYF. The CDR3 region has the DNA TGTGCCACCTCGGACAGCCTCGATCAAGAGACCCAGTACTTC.

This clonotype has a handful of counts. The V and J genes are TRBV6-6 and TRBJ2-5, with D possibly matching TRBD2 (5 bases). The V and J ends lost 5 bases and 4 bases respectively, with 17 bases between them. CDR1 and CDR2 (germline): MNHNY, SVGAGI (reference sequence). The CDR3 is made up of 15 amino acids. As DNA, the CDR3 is TGTGCCAGCAGTCCTATCTGGGGAGAGCGAGAGACCCAGTACTTC. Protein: CASSPIWGERETQYF.

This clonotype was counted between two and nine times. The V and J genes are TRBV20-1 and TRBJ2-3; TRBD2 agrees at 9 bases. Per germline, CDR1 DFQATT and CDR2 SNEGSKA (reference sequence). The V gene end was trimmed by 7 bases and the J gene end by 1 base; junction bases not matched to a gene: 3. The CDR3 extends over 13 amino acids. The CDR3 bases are TGCAGTGGGAAGCGGGGGGGCACAGATACGCAGTATTTT. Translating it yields CSGKRGGTDTQYF.

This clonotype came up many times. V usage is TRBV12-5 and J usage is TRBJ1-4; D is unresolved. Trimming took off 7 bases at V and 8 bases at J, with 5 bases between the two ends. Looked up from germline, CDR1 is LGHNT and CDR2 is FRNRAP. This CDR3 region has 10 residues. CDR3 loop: CASVREKLFF. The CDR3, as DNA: TGTGCTAGTGTGAGAGAAAAACTGTTTTTT. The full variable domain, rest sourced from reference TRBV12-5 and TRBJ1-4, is DARVTQTPRHKVTEMGQEVTMRCQPILGHNTVFWYRQTMMQGLELLAYFRNRAPLDDSGMPKDRFSAEMPDATLATLKIQPSEPRDSAVYFCASVREKLFFGSGTQLSVL.

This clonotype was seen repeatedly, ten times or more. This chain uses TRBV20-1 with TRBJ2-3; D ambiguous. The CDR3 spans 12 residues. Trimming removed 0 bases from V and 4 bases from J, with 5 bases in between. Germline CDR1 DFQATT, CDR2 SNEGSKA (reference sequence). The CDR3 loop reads CSARDRPDTQYF. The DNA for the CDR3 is TGCAGTGCTAGAGATCGACCAGATACGCAGTATTTT.

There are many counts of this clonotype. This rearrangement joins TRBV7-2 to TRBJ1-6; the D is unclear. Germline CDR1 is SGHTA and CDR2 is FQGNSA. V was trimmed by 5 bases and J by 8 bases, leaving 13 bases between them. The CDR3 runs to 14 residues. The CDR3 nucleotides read TGTGCCAGCAGCACCGGCGGGTTTTATTCACCCCTCCACTTT. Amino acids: CASSTGGFYSPLHF. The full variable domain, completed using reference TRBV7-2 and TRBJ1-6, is GAGVSQSPSNKVTEKGKDVELRCDPISGHTALYWYRQSLGQGLEFLIYFQGNSAPDKSGLPSDRFSAERTGGSVSTLTIQRTQQEDSAVYLCASSTGGFYSPLHFGNGTRLTVT.

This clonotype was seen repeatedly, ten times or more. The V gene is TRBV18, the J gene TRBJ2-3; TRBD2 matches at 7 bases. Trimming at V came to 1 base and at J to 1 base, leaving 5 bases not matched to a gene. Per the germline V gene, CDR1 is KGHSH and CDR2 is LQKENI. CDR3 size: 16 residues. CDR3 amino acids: CASSPRSGVRTDTQYF. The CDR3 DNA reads TGTGCCAGCTCACCACGAAGCGGGGTCCGCACAGATACGCAGTATTTT.

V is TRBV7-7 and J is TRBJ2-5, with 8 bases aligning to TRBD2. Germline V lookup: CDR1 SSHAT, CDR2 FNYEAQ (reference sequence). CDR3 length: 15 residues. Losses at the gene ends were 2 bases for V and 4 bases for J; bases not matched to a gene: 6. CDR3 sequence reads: CASSLKAGGLETQYF. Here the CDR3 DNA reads TGTGCCAGCAGCTTAAAGGCGGGAGGTTTAGAGACCCAGTACTTC.

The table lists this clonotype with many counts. The chain's CDR3 is CSVVLGTGQPQHF. CDR3 bases: TGCAGCGTTGTTTTAGGTACCGGGCAGCCCCAGCATTTT. This chain links TRBV29-1 with TRBJ1-5; no clear D gene. The V end was cut by 4 bases, the J end by 7 bases, with 14 bases between. Germline CDR1 SQVTM, CDR2 ANQGSEA. The CDR3 sequence is 13 residues long.

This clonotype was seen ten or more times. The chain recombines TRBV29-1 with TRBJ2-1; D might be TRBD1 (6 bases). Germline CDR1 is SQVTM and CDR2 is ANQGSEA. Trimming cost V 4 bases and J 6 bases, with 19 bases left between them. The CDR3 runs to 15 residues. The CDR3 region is CSVALGQGIANEQFF. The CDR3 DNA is TGCAGCGTTGCCCTGGGGCAGGGGATAGCCAATGAGCAGTTCTTC.

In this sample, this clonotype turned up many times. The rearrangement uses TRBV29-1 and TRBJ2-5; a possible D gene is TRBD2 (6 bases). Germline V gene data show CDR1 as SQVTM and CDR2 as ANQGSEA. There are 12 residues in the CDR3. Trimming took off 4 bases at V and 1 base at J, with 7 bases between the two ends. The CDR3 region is CSVGDFQETQYF. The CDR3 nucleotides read TGCAGCGTTGGGGACTTCCAAGAGACCCAGTACTTC.

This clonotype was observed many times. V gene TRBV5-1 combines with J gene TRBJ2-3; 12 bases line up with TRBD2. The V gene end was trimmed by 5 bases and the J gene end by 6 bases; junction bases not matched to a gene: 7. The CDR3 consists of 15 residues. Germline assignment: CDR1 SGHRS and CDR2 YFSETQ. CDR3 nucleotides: TGCGCCAGCAGACGACTAGCGGGAGTCGCTGATACGCAGTATTTT. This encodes CASRRLAGVADTQYF.

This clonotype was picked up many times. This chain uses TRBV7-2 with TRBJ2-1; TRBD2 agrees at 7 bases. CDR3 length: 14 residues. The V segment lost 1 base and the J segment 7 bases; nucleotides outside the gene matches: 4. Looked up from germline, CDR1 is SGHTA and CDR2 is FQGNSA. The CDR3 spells CASSLGREFNEQFF. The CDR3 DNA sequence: TGTGCCAGCAGCTTAGGGCGGGAGTTTAATGAGCAGTTCTTC. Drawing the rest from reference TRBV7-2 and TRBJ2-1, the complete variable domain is GAGVSQSPSNKVTEKGKDVELRCDPISGHTALYWYRQSLGQGLEFLIYFQGNSAPDKSGLPSDRFSAERTGGSVSTLTIQRTQQEDSAVYLCASSLGREFNEQFFGPGTRLTVL.

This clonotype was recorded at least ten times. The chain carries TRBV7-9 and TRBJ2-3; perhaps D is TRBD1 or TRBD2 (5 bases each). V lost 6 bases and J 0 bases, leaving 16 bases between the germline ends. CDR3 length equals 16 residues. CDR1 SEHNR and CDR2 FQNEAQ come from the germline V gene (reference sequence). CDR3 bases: TGTGCCAGCAGGACCACTGGGGGAGCTAGCACAGATACGCAGTATTTT. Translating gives CASRTTGGASTDTQYF.

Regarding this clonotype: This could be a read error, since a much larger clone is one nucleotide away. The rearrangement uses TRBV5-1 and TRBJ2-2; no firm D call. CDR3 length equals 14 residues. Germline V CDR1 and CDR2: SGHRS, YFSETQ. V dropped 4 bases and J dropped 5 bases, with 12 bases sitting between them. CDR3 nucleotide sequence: TGCGCCAGCAGCATGCTCATAGGGACCGGGGAGCTGTTTTTT. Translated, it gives CASSMLIGTGELFF.

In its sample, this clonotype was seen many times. The CDR3 bases are TGCGCCAGCAGCCCCCTCAGGGCCAGCGGGAGAGGAAATGAGCAGTTCTTC. Translating gives CASSPLRASGRGNEQFF. This chain connects TRBV5-1 to TRBJ2-1; TRBD2 matches at 8 bases. This CDR3 is 17 amino acids long. Germline CDR1 SGHRS, CDR2 YFSETQ. V was pared by 4 bases and J by 7 bases, with 16 bases of the junction left unmatched.

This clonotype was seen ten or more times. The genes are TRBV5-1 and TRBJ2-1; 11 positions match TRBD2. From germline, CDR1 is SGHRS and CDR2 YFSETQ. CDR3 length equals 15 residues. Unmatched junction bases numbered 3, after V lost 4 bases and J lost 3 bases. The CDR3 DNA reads TGCGCCAGCAGCCAAACTAGCGGGGGCTACAATGAGCAGTTCTTC. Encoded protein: CASSQTSGGYNEQFF.

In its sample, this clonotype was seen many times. For the CDR3, the DNA is TGTGCCAGCACGAGGCCAAGGTCCTACAATGAGCAGTTCTTC. Amino acids: CASTRPRSYNEQFF. The gene calls are TRBV28 and TRBJ2-1; D ambiguous. CDR1 is MDHEN, CDR2 SYDVKM, per germline. Trimming shortened V by 7 bases and J by 1 base, and 11 bases separated the two germline ends. This CDR3 region has 14 residues.

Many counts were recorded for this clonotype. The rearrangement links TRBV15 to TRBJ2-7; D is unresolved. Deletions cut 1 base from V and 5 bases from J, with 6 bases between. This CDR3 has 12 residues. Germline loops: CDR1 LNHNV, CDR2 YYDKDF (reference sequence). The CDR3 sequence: CATSRVVNEQYF. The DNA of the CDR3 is TGTGCCACCAGCAGAGTGGTGAACGAGCAGTACTTC.

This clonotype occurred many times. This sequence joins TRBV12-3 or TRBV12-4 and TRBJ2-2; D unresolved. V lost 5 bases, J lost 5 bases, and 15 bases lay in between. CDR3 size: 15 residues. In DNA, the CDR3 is TGTGCCAGCAGTCCGCGCGACCTCGTTACCGGGGAGCTGTTTTTT. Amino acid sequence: CASSPRDLVTGELFF.

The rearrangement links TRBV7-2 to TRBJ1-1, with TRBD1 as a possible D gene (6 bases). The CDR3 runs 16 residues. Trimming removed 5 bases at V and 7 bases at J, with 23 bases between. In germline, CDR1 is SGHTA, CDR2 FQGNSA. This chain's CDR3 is CASSLFSPVTGHEAFF. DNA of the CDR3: TGTGCCAGCAGCCTATTTAGCCCCGTCACAGGGCATGAAGCTTTCTTT.

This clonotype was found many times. CDR3 residues: CSATFSTFSYEQYF. DNA of the CDR3: TGCAGTGCTACCTTCTCCACTTTTTCCTACGAGCAGTACTTC. The chain combines TRBV20-1 with TRBJ2-7, with D unclear. Trimming left V 4 bases short and J 1 base short, with 14 bases between. CDR1 and CDR2 from the germline V gene are DFQATT and SNEGSKA (reference sequence). The CDR3 contains 14 residues.

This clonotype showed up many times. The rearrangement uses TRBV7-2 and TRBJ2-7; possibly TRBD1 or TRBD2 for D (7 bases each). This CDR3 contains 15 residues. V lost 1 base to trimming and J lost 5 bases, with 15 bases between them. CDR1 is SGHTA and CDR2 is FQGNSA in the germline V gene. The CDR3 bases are TGTGCCAGCAGCTTAGTAGGGGGCGGGACTAACGAGCAGTACTTC. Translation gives CASSLVGGGTNEQYF.

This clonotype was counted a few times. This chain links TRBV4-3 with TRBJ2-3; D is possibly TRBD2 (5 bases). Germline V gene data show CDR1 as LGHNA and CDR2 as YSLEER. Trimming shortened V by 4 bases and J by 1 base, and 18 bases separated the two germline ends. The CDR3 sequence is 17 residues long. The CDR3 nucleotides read TGCGCCAGCAGCCTAAGCGGAAGCCTCTCGGGCACAGATACGCAGTATTTT. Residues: CASSLSGSLSGTDTQYF.

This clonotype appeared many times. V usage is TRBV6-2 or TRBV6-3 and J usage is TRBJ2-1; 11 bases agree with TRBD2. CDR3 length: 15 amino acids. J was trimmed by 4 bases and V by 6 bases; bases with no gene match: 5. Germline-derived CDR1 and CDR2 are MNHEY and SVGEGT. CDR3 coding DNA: TGTGCCAGCAGCATAGCGGGAGGGCTTTACAATGAGCAGTTCTTC. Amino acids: CASSIAGGLYNEQFF.

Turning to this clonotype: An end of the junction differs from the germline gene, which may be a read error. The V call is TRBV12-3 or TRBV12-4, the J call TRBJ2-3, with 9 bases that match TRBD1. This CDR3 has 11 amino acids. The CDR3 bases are TGTGCCAGCAGTTCTCCGGGACAGGGAGCTTTT. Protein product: CASSSPGQGAF.

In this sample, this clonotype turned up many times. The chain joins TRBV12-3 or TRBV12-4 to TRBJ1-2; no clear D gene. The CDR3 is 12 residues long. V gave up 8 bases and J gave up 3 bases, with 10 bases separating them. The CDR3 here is CASGGWDYGYTF. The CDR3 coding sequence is TGTGCCAGCGGCGGATGGGACTATGGCTACACCTTC.

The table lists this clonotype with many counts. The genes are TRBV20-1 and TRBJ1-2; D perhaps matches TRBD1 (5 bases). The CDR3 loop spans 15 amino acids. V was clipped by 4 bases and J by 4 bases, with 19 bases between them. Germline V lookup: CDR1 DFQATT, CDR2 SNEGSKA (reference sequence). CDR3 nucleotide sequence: TGCAGTGCTACAACCAAAACTGACAGCCTCTATGGCTACACCTTC. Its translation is CSATTKTDSLYGYTF.